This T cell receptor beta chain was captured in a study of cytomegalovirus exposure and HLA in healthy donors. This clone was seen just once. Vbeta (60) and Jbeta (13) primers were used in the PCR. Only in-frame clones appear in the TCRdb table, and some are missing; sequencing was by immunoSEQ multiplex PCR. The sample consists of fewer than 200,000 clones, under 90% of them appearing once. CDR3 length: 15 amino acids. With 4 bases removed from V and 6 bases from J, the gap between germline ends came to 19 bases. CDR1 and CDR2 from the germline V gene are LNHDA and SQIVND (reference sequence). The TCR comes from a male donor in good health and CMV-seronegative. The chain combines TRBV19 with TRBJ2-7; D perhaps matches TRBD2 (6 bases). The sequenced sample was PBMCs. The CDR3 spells CASSTGTPGRVEQYF. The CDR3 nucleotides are TGTGCCAGTAGTACGGGGACTCCAGGTCGGGTCGAGCAGTACTTC.